Listed here are 31 T cell receptor beta chains from one sample, sequenced in a study of T cell changes during pregnancy in multiple sclerosis. Sequencing was performed with immunoSEQ multiplex PCR; in TCRdb, only in-frame clones are kept and a portion is missing. The sample yields 60,000 or so clones, 90% seen once. The specimen was peripheral blood, collected in the second trimester of pregnancy. These receptors were obtained from a female donor in good health, enrolled as a control in a pregnancy study.

This chain links TRBV5-5 with TRBJ1-2, with 9 bases identical to TRBD1. CDR1 and CDR2 from the germline V gene are SGHKS and YYEKEE (reference sequence). Trimming removed 5 bases from V and 3 bases from J; junction bases left unmatched: 8. This CDR3 contains 15 residues. For the CDR3, the DNA is TGTGCCAGCAGTTTCGCGGGACAGGGCGACTATGGCTACACCTTC. It translates to CASSFAGQGDYGYTF.

The chain recombines TRBV29-1 with TRBJ2-7, with D possibly matching TRBD1 (6 bases). This CDR3 region has 11 residues. Germline CDR1 SQVTM, CDR2 ANQGSEA. V lost 6 bases and J 5 bases, leaving 11 bases between the germline ends. CDR3 nucleotides: TGCAGCGTATTCAGGGGAGACGAGCAGTACTTC. This sequence encodes CSVFRGDEQYF.

This rearrangement joins TRBV7-2 to TRBJ2-2, with TRBD2 matching over 10 bases. V lost 1 base and J lost 4; bases outside the gene matches: 6. Germline CDR1 and CDR2: SGHTA and FQGNSA. This CDR3 has 17 amino acids. The CDR3 DNA follows: TGTGCCAGCAGCTTAGTAGCGGGAGGAGTTGGCACCGGGGAGCTGTTTTTT. Translated: CASSLVAGGVGTGELFF.

The chain employs TRBV27 and TRBJ2-7, with D possibly TRBD1 on 6 matching bases. Per the germline V gene, CDR1 is MNHEY and CDR2 is SMNVEV (reference sequence). The ends were cut back, 6 bases at V and 3 bases at J, with 18 bases in the middle. The CDR3 spans 15 residues. The CDR3 coding sequence is TGTGCCAGCAGCTCCCGGGCAGGGGTTTACTACGAGCAGTACTTC. Amino acid sequence: CASSSRAGVYYEQYF.

This chain uses TRBV27 with TRBJ2-7; D ambiguous. The CDR3 runs 14 residues. Germline CDR1 reads MNHEY; CDR2 reads SMNVEV (reference sequence). The V gene lost 5 bases and the J gene lost 2 bases, with 13 bases spanning the gap. The CDR3 spells CASSPLAPTYEQYF. The CDR3 nucleotides read TGTGCCAGCAGTCCCTTGGCTCCGACCTACGAGCAGTACTTC.

V is TRBV11-3 and J is TRBJ2-3; no clear D gene. The CDR3 consists of 14 residues. Germline V lookup: CDR1 SGHNT, CDR2 YENEEA. Between the trimmed V and J ends, which lost 6 bases and 2 bases, there was a span of 12 bases. CDR3 region: CASSPNMNTDTQYF. The CDR3 bases are TGTGCCAGCAGTCCTAATATGAACACAGATACGCAGTATTTT.

This chain connects TRBV19 to TRBJ1-5, with 7 bases matching TRBD1. This CDR3 contains 14 residues. V trimming: 8 bases; J trimming: 0 bases; junction bases outside the gene matches: 4. CDR1 is LNHDA, CDR2 SQIVND, per germline (reference sequence). Here the CDR3 DNA reads TGTGCCAGTTCCGGACAGGATAGCAATCAGCCCCAGCATTTT. Protein sequence: CASSGQDSNQPQHF. Looking up the rest from reference TRBV19 and TRBJ1-5 gives the full variable domain: DGGITQSPKYLFRKEGQNVTLSCEQNLNHDAMYWYRQDPGQGLRLIYYSQIVNDFQKGDIAEGYSVSREKKESFPLTVTSAQKNPTAFYLCASSGQDSNQPQHFGDGTRLSIL.

The rearrangement uses TRBV19 and TRBJ2-7; perhaps TRBD2 as D (6 bases). V lost 3 bases and J lost 2, with 14 bases in between. This CDR3 has 15 residues. Germline CDR1 is LNHDA and CDR2 is SQIVND (reference sequence). CDR3 in DNA: TGTGCCAGTAGTATTCGGACTACGAGACCCTACGAGCAGTACTTC. Its translation: CASSIRTTRPYEQYF.

The chain links TRBV4-2 to TRBJ1-3; no reliable D call. Germline V lookup: CDR1 LGHNA, CDR2 YNFKEQ. V lost 0 bases and J 2 bases, leaving 8 bases between the germline ends. This CDR3 has 15 residues. This chain's CDR3 is CASSQDIGAGNTIYF. In DNA form, the CDR3 reads TGTGCCAGCAGCCAAGACATCGGGGCTGGAAACACCATATATTTT.

This clone was detected a few times. This chain links TRBV30 with TRBJ1-1; 10 nucleotides agree with TRBD1. The CDR3 length is 14 residues. Germline loops: CDR1 GTSNPN, CDR2 SVGIG (reference sequence). With 2 bases clipped from V and 7 bases from J, the junction kept 7 bases outside the gene matches. The CDR3 DNA sequence: TGTGCCTGGAGTTCCGGGACAGGGGTTGTTGAAGCTTTCTTT. This sequence encodes CAWSSGTGVVEAFF.

V is TRBV5-1 and J is TRBJ2-7; tentative D call: TRBD1 (6 bases). Germline V lookup: CDR1 SGHRS, CDR2 YFSETQ. This CDR3 comprises 13 residues. Deletions cut 6 bases from V and 5 bases from J, with 15 bases between. DNA for the CDR3: TGCGCCAGCAAGATACAGGGTTCCGACGAGCAGTACTTC. Protein: CASKIQGSDEQYF.

The chain combines TRBV7-2 with TRBJ1-1; possible D gene TRBD1, 5 bases. Germline CDR1 SGHTA, CDR2 FQGNSA. The CDR3 contains 13 residues. V was pared by 3 bases and J by 4 bases, with 9 bases between. This chain's CDR3 is CASSFGAATEAFF. CDR3 sequence (DNA): TGTGCCAGCAGCTTTGGGGCAGCCACTGAAGCTTTCTTT.

Written as DNA, the CDR3 is TGTGCCAGCAGCCAGGAGCTAGCGGGGGTAACAGATACGCAGTATTTT. Its protein product is CASSQELAGVTDTQYF. J is TRBJ2-3 and V is TRBV4-2; 10 bases are shared with TRBD2. Germline trimming cut 3 bases from V and 3 bases from J; bases unmatched to any gene: 6. The CDR3 length is 16 residues. Per germline, CDR1 LGHNA and CDR2 YNFKEQ.

The CDR3 DNA sequence: TGTGCCAGCAGCTTACTAGCGGGGGGAGGCACAGATACGCAGTATTTT. It translates to CASSLLAGGGTDTQYF. V usage is TRBV7-2 and J usage is TRBJ2-3; TRBD2 aligns across 11 bases. The germline CDR1 and CDR2 sequences are SGHTA and FQGNSA. J was trimmed by 1 base and V by 2 bases; bases with no gene match: 2. The CDR3 loop spans 16 amino acids.

The J gene is TRBJ1-1, the V gene TRBV2; D unresolved. Per germline, CDR1 SNHLY and CDR2 FYNNEI. The CDR3 has 14 amino acids. Between the trimmed V and J ends, which lost 3 bases and 4 bases, there was a span of 12 bases. The CDR3 sequence: CASSEAGYGTEAFF. The CDR3, as DNA: TGTGCCAGCAGTGAGGCGGGGTATGGCACTGAAGCTTTCTTT.

The table lists this clone with a count of one. This chain connects TRBV9 to TRBJ2-3; 9 nucleotides align to TRBD2. The CDR3 contains 17 residues. The germline gives CDR1 SGDLS, CDR2 YYNGEE. V lost 2 bases and J lost 2; bases outside the gene matches: 9. The CDR3 protein is CASSVGGGGVTTDTQYF. The DNA for the CDR3 is TGTGCCAGCAGCGTCGGTGGCGGGGGGGTAACCACAGATACGCAGTATTTT.

V and J are TRBV7-9 and TRBJ2-5; 7 nucleotides agree with TRBD2. Germline-derived CDR1 and CDR2 are SEHNR and FQNEAQ (reference sequence). J gave up 4 bases and V 6 bases, and 14 bases lay outside the gene matches. The CDR3 is 16 residues long. CDR3 nucleotide sequence: TGTGCCAGCAGTCCTCCTCCTCGACTAGCCCGAGAGACCCAGTACTTC. It codes for CASSPPPRLARETQYF.

This rearrangement joins TRBV7-2 to TRBJ1-5, with D maybe TRBD1 (6 bases). Per the germline V gene, CDR1 is SGHTA and CDR2 is FQGNSA. Trimming stripped 0 bases from V and 4 bases from J, with 19 bases between. CDR3 size: 18 residues. For the CDR3, the DNA is TGTGCCAGCAGCTTAGCGAGGTTCGGGCAGGGGCGAAATCAGCCCCAGCATTTT. It specifies CASSLARFGQGRNQPQHF.

This clone came up once. The chain has TRBV29-1 and TRBJ2-7; 9 bases fit TRBD1. This CDR3 is built from 13 residues. V lost 7 bases, J lost 5 bases, and 9 bases stayed unmatched. From germline, CDR1 is SQVTM and CDR2 ANQGSEA. The CDR3 DNA is TGCAGCGCTCGGGGACAGGGAGGTGACGAGCAGTACTTC. Translation: CSARGQGGDEQYF.

V and J are TRBV12-5 and TRBJ2-1, with 11 bases identical to TRBD1. Germline CDR1 LGHNT, CDR2 FRNRAP. The CDR3 is made up of 12 amino acids. J lost 9 bases, V lost 6 bases, and 1 base had no gene match. The CDR3 loop is CASGGTGGEQFF. The CDR3 DNA reads as TGTGCTAGTGGAGGGACAGGGGGTGAGCAGTTCTTC.

The rearrangement joins TRBV6-1 to TRBJ2-6; 9 bases are shared with TRBD1. J gave up 4 bases and V 10 bases, and 5 bases lay outside the gene matches. The germline V gene encodes CDR1 MNHNS and CDR2 SASEGT. The CDR3 consists of 14 residues. As DNA, the CDR3 is TGTGCCAACGGACAGGGGACCGGGGCCAACGTCCTGACTTTC. Protein sequence: CANGQGTGANVLTF.

The rearrangement joins TRBV7-9 to TRBJ2-1, with a tentative D call TRBD2 (6 bases). V shed 5 bases and J shed 7 bases, with 15 bases lying between them. This CDR3 region has 14 residues. CDR1 and CDR2 (germline): SEHNR, FQNEAQ (reference sequence). The CDR3 nucleotides read TGTGCCAGCAGCGCCGGGACGGGACTGAATGAGCAGTTCTTC. Protein: CASSAGTGLNEQFF.

The chain employs TRBV28 and TRBJ1-1; D might be TRBD1 (5 bases). CDR3 length: 14 amino acids. The V end lost 5 bases, the J end lost 5 bases, and 15 bases lay between the germline ends. Germline CDR1 reads MDHEN; CDR2 reads SYDVKM. The CDR3 bases are TGTGCCAGCAGTCACCAGGGAGGGAGTACTGAAGCTTTCTTT. It specifies CASSHQGGSTEAFF.

The V gene is TRBV28, the J gene TRBJ1-1, with D unresolved. The germline gives CDR1 MDHEN, CDR2 SYDVKM. This CDR3 has 14 residues. V gave up 5 bases and J gave up 0 bases, with 10 bases separating them. The DNA of the CDR3 is TGTGCCAGCAGTCTAATCGGGATGAACACTGAAGCTTTCTTT. Translating gives CASSLIGMNTEAFF.

The chain carries TRBV11-2 and TRBJ2-7, with 11 bases lining up with TRBD1. Trimming at V came to 4 bases and at J to 3 bases, leaving 8 bases not matched to a gene. CDR3 length: 16 residues. In germline, CDR1 is SGHAT, CDR2 FQNNGV. In DNA, the CDR3 is TGTGCCAGCAGCTCTCCCTGGGACAGGGGGGTCTACGAGCAGTACTTC. This translates into CASSSPWDRGVYEQYF.

The chain couples TRBV4-2 to TRBJ2-1; D unresolved. Germline assignment: CDR1 LGHNA and CDR2 YNFKEQ. V gave up 0 bases and J gave up 0 bases, with 18 bases separating them. The CDR3 has 19 amino acids. The CDR3 DNA reads as TGTGCCAGCAGCCAAGATAGCCCTGGAGCTTTCGTCTCCTACAATGAGCAGTTCTTC. This encodes CASSQDSPGAFVSYNEQFF.

The chain joins TRBV5-5 to TRBJ2-1; 13 bases map to TRBD2. Trimming took 4 bases from V and 5 from J; bases not matched to a gene: 9. CDR1 is SGHKS, CDR2 YYEKEE, per germline (reference sequence). The CDR3 has 17 residues. The CDR3 nucleotides are TGTGCCAGCAGCACTCGGCGGACTAGCGGGAGTCACAATGAGCAGTTCTTC. Amino acid sequence: CASSTRRTSGSHNEQFF.

V usage is TRBV28 and J usage is TRBJ1-5; D is ambiguous. V lost 5 bases and J 3 bases, leaving 14 bases between the germline ends. The CDR3 is 15 amino acids. CDR1 is MDHEN and CDR2 is SYDVKM in the germline V gene. CDR3 sequence: CASSPLGTVNQPQHF. Here the CDR3 DNA reads TGTGCCAGCAGTCCTTTAGGAACAGTCAATCAGCCCCAGCATTTT. Filled out from reference TRBV28 and TRBJ1-5, the complete variable domain reads DVKVTQSSRYLVKRTGEKVFLECVQDMDHENMFWYRQDPGLGLRLIYFSYDVKMKEKGDIPEGYSVSREKKERFSLILESASTNQTSMYLCASSPLGTVNQPQHFGDGTRLSIL.

The V and J genes are TRBV18 and TRBJ1-2, with a tentative D call TRBD1 (6 bases). The CDR3 consists of 17 residues. From germline, CDR1 is KGHSH and CDR2 LQKENI. V lost 3 bases and J lost 3, with 20 bases in between. The CDR3, as DNA: TGTGCCAGCTCACCGCCCCAATCTTCGGACAGCTACTATGGCTACACCTTC. Protein product: CASSPPQSSDSYYGYTF.

The chain recombines TRBV7-8 with TRBJ2-7; 8 nucleotides agree with TRBD2. This CDR3 contains 15 residues. V lost 0 bases, J lost 3 bases, and 4 bases stayed unmatched. Germline V gene data show CDR1 as SGHVS and CDR2 as FQNEAQ. CDR3 bases: TGTGCCAGCAGCTTAGCGAGCGGGGGAAACTACGAGCAGTACTTC. As protein: CASSLASGGNYEQYF.

The genes are TRBV28 and TRBJ2-1, with 11 bases that match TRBD1. V lost 5 bases and J lost 7; bases outside the gene matches: 10. The CDR3 covers 16 residues. The germline CDR1 and CDR2 sequences are MDHEN and SYDVKM. CDR3 DNA: TGTGCCAGCAGTCCTTCAGGACAGGGGGCTTCGAATGAGCAGTTCTTC. Protein: CASSPSGQGASNEQFF.